The sample holds a few counts of the clone carrying this T cell receptor beta chain. Its target is not known. 5'RACE with constant-segment primers built TCRalpha and TCRbeta cDNA libraries with UMIs. TCRdb fed the 5' RACE reads into MiXCR, producing one record per CDR3 protein. Here the sample spans roughly 450,000 distinct CDR3 sequences, 18% being singletons. This entry comes from a study of T-cell memory formation after mild COVID-19. Study results and caveats: Contracting CD4+ clones sat mainly in CM and EM; CD8+ in EMRA. The study found balanced CD4/CD8 in clones contracting day 15 to 85 and a CD4+ lean in later expanders.

V was clipped by 4 bases and J by 1 base, with 5 bases between them. Germline V gene lookup returns CDR1 SGHNT and CDR2 YYREEE (reference sequence). This CDR3 has 12 residues. The chain has TRBV5-4 and TRBJ1-1; D not resolved. This clonotype was sampled from a man younger than 35 who had mild COVID-19 (a few samples of this study predate the infection). Cell type and time point are not known. Material: PBMCs or a T cell subset sorted from them (not recorded which). The CDR3 loop reads CASSVSNTEAFF. The CDR3 DNA reads as TGTGCCAGCAGCGTATCGAACACTGAAGCTTTCTTT.